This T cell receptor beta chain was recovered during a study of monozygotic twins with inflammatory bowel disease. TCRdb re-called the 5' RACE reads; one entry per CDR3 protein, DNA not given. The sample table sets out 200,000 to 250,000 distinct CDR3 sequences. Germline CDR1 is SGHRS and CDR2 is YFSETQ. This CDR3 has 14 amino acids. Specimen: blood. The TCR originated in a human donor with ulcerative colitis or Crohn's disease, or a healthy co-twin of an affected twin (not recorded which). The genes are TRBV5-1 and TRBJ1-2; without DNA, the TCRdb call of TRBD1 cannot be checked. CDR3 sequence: CASSADRDSYGYTF.